This is a list of T cell receptor beta chains from one sample in a study of OX40 agonist ivuxolimab in advanced cancers. Here immunoSEQ multiplex PCR was the method, and the copy in TCRdb shows in-frame clones only, minus some. The sample contains 69,000 or so clones, over 65% of which appear only once. The source material was CD4+ or CD8+ T cells sorted from blood, sampled in a trial of the OX40 agonist ivuxolimab. Receptors originate from an adult with an advanced solid tumor such as melanoma, head and neck, liver or kidney cancer. Both conserved end residues are trimmed from each CDR3. Each record gives: clone size, V gene, J gene, CDR3 protein. Size tells how often a clone was seen (once, few, many) or the class of an expanded clone, and some rows leave it out.

.	TRBV6-5	TRBJ1-2	ASSAQTANYGYT
.	TRBV7-2	TRBJ2-2	ASSLVRGGAGELF
.	TRBV2	TRBJ2-4	ASFRDRGLIAKNIQY
.	TRBV11-2	.	ASSLELEGSYEQY
.	TRBV25-1	TRBJ1-1	ASSPYGTVRRGTEAF
.	TRBV7-9	TRBJ2-4	ASSLYGSGLAKNIQY
.	TRBV5-4	TRBJ1-6	ASSLTQGDSPLH
.	TRBV11-3	TRBJ2-5	ASSFQGGGETQY
.	TRBV7-2	TRBJ1-1	ASSLFMNTEAF
.	TRBV9	TRBJ2-5	ASSQGQIQETQY
.	TRBV7-9	TRBJ1-2	ASSSRGDNYGYT
.	TRBV2	TRBJ1-1	ASITIYFGRGDTEAF
.	TRBV10-3	TRBJ2-7	AIRTGGRDEQY
.	TRBV5-1	TRBJ2-1	ASSIRTSGLLENEQF
.	TRBV19	TRBJ2-1	ASRYRSGAVVGEQF
.	TRBV5-1	TRBJ2-1	ASSFGGFSYNEQF
.	TRBV6-5	TRBJ2-7	ASSYTDTYEQY
.	TRBV7-9	TRBJ1-1	ASSLGMASMNTEAF
.	TRBV27	TRBJ1-2	ASSSEGARRYGYT
.	TRBV6-5	TRBJ1-5	ASSPGTFSNQPQH
.	TRBV5-4	TRBJ1-6	ASSLMSGGHSPLH
.	TRBV30	TRBJ2-3	AWLQGLGSTDTQY
once	TRBV30	TRBJ1-5	AWSVRTAVLGNQPQH